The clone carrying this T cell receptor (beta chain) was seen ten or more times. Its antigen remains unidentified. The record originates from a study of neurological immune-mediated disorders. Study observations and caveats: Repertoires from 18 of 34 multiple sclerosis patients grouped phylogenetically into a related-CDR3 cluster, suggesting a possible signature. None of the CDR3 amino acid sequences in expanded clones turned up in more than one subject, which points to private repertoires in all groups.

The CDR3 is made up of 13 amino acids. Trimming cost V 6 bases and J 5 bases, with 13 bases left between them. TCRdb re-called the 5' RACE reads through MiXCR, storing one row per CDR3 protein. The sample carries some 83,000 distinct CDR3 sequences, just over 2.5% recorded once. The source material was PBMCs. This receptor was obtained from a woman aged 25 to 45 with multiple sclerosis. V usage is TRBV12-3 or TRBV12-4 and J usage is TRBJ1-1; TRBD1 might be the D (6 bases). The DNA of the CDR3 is TGTGCCAGCAGCATATACAGGGCGACTGAAGCTTTCTTT. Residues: CASSIYRATEAFF.